One TCR beta chain is described in this entry. The target of this receptor is not known. There are no base qualities to consult, and no much larger clone falls within one base. Focal radiation therapy combined with CTLA-4 blockade (ipilimumab) was tested in patients with chemo-refractory metastatic non-small-cell lung cancer. The data belong to a study of radiotherapy plus CTLA-4 blockade in lung cancer (dated by TCRdb to between 2017 and 2018). Looking at the study overall: Objective responses were observed in 15% to 20% of enrolled patients, and disease control was achieved in roughly 30%.

Points the paper makes about the study in general: The strongest predictors of response were reported to be early dynamic shifts in blood T cell clones along with a rise in serum interferon-beta following radiation. After treatment with radiotherapy and ipilimumab, TCR clones that came from tumors expanded in the peripheral blood.

The library was obtained by the immunoSEQ multiplex PCR assay. TCRdb took this table from immuneACCESS and kept in-frame rearrangements with V and J called. Such tables lack part of the clones; where checked against another copy, unresolved V genes explain under half of the gap, and the rest is unexplained. A total of some 66,000 clones appear in this sample, approximately 80% of them only once. Roughly 4% of the sample is held by the ten biggest clonotypes. The sample was peripheral blood, taken from a patient treated with radiotherapy plus ipilimumab. The sequence derives from a human donor with non-small cell lung cancer who had a partial response to radiotherapy plus ipilimumab.

CDR3 region: CASSLRGDTEAFF. The DNA sequence follows: TGCGCCAGCAGCTTAAGGGGTGACACTGAAGCTTTCTTT. The rearrangement joined TRBV5-1 to TRBJ1-1; the D gene is perhaps TRBD1, on 5 matching bases. The CDR3 spans 13 residues, from the cysteine through the phenylalanine. Of all the DNA, just the CDR3 is kept, 39 bases in frame from base 1. The junction carries 8 bases between V and J, which are trimmed by 2 bases and 3 bases respectively. According to the germline V gene, CDR1 reads SGHRS and CDR2 reads YFSETQ.